Below, 29 T cell receptor beta chains from the same sample are listed, as sequenced in a study of blood T cell repertoires in COVID-19. Repertoires were generated with immunoSEQ multiplex PCR, while TCRdb's copy carries only in-frame clones and drops some. This sample carries 200,000 to 250,000 clones, approximately 85% of them seen once, and the ten largest clones take about 2.5%. The specimen sequenced was peripheral blood. The receptors stem from a woman in her seventies with COVID-19, enrolled during active disease.

This chain uses TRBV4-2 with TRBJ1-2; 8 nucleotides match TRBD1. V shed 0 bases and J 3 bases; nucleotides not matched to a gene: 6. Germline V lookup: CDR1 LGHNA, CDR2 YNFKEQ. The CDR3 loop spans 16 amino acids. CDR3 in DNA: TGTGCCAGCAGCCAAGATCTTGGGACAGGACACTATGGCTACACCTTC. Amino acid sequence: CASSQDLGTGHYGYTF.

The chain combines TRBV6-5 with TRBJ1-5; D unresolved. Trimming shortened V by 4 bases and J by 7 bases, and 8 bases separated the two germline ends. Germline V gene data show CDR1 as MNHEY and CDR2 as SVGAGI. This CDR3 is built from 12 residues. The CDR3 loop reads CASSFPGQPQHF. Written as DNA, the CDR3 is TGTGCCAGCAGTTTTCCCGGGCAGCCCCAGCATTTT.

Written as DNA, the CDR3 is TGTGCCATCAACAGGGATCTTAATGAAAAACTGTTTTTT. It encodes CAINRDLNEKLFF. This rearrangement joins TRBV28 to TRBJ1-4; D may be TRBD1 (6 bases). The germline V and J ends were trimmed by 10 bases and 4 bases, with 13 bases remaining between them. There are 13 residues in the CDR3. CDR1 and CDR2 (germline): MDHEN, SYDVKM.

Here the CDR3 DNA reads TGTGCCAGCAGTCATGCAGGGGGCGTAGGAGAAAAACTGTTTTTT. It yields the protein CASSHAGGVGEKLFF. The V and J genes are TRBV28 and TRBJ1-4, with 8 nucleotides matching TRBD1. The V and J ends lost 5 bases and 8 bases, in that order; junction bases with no gene match: 10. This CDR3 has 15 amino acids. Germline loops: CDR1 MDHEN, CDR2 SYDVKM.

The chain employs TRBV3-1 (or the pseudogene TRBV3-2) and TRBJ1-1; 8 nucleotides match TRBD1. V gave up 3 bases and J gave up 1 base; unmatched junction bases: 13. CDR3 length equals 18 residues. Germline loops: CDR1 LGHDT, CDR2 YNNKEL (reference sequence). The CDR3 DNA reads TGTGCCAGCAGCCAGGGAGGGGGCAGGGGGCGGTGGAACACTGAAGCTTTCTTT. It specifies CASSQGGGRGRWNTEAFF.

The V and J genes are TRBV19 and TRBJ2-7, with D perhaps matching TRBD1 (5 bases). V was pared by 7 bases and J by 7 bases, with 26 bases between. The CDR3 runs 16 residues. Germline lookup yields CDR1 LNHDA and CDR2 SQIVND (reference sequence). The CDR3 region is CASKTTAAAISGEQYF. The CDR3, as DNA: TGTGCCAGTAAAACCACCGCGGCGGCGATATCAGGGGAGCAGTACTTC.

The J gene is TRBJ2-1, the V gene TRBV7-9; D not resolved. Looked up from germline, CDR1 is SEHNR and CDR2 is FQNEAQ (reference sequence). Trimming removed 5 bases at V and 7 bases at J, with 9 bases between. The CDR3 length is 12 residues. The CDR3 is CASSPQNNEQFF. CDR3 DNA: TGTGCCAGCAGCCCACAGAATAATGAGCAGTTCTTC.

V gene TRBV5-4 combines with J gene TRBJ2-7, with 7 nucleotides matching TRBD1. Losses at the gene ends were 7 bases for V and 5 bases for J; bases not matched to a gene: 9. Per the germline V gene, CDR1 is SGHNT and CDR2 is YYREEE (reference sequence). CDR3 size: 13 residues. The CDR3 sequence: CASGWDRLNEQYF. Here the CDR3 DNA reads TGTGCCAGCGGATGGGACAGATTGAACGAGCAGTACTTC.

This chain connects TRBV23-1 to TRBJ2-5; D is undetermined. TRBV23-1 is placed among ORFs of uncertain function. This CDR3 comprises 17 residues. V was cut by 1 base and J by 2 bases, with 17 bases left in between. The CDR3 sequence is CASSQCPHERPQETQYF. Written as DNA, the CDR3 is TGCGCCAGCAGTCAATGTCCCCATGAGCGCCCGCAAGAGACCCAGTACTTC.

The rearrangement joins TRBV2 to TRBJ1-1, with D perhaps TRBD1 (6 bases). The CDR3 runs 11 residues. The germline V gene has CDR1 SNHLY and CDR2 FYNNEI. V lost 6 bases and J 6 bases, leaving 8 bases between the germline ends. The CDR3 bases are TGTGCCAGCAGCCGACAGGCTGAAGCTTTCTTT. Translation: CASSRQAEAFF.

The chain carries TRBV18 and TRBJ2-7; 8 bases fit TRBD1. Trimming cost V 5 bases and J 2 bases; bases outside gene matches: 5. The CDR3 sequence is 14 residues long. Germline loops: CDR1 KGHSH, CDR2 LQKENI. The CDR3 nucleotides are TGTGCCAGCTCAACTCAGACAGGGGCCTACGAGCAGTACTTC. Its translation is CASSTQTGAYEQYF.

The CDR3 sequence: CASSPGQALEAFF. CDR3 DNA: TGCGCCAGCAGCCCGGGACAGGCACTTGAAGCTTTCTTT. V and J are TRBV5-1 and TRBJ1-1, with 8 positions matching TRBD1. The CDR3 totals 13 residues. Germline CDR1 and CDR2: SGHRS and YFSETQ. The ends lost 4 bases at V and 7 bases at J; junction bases unmatched: 6.

The V and J genes are TRBV6-6 and TRBJ1-4, with 7 bases lining up with TRBD1. The CDR3 spans 15 residues. Germline loops: CDR1 MNHNY, CDR2 SVGAGI (reference sequence). V shed 2 bases, J shed 5 bases, and the junction held 5 bases outside the gene matches. The CDR3 loop is CASSYPGQRNEKLFF. CDR3 nucleotides: TGTGCCAGCAGTTACCCGGGACAGAGAAATGAAAAACTGTTTTTT.

There are a few counts of this clone. J is TRBJ1-2 and V is TRBV5-5; TRBD1 matches at 9 bases. The CDR3 length is 14 residues. The germline V gene encodes CDR1 SGHKS and CDR2 YYEKEE (reference sequence). The V segment lost 6 bases and the J segment 5 bases; nucleotides outside the gene matches: 8. CDR3 coding DNA: TGTGCCAGCAAACCGGGGACAGGGATATATGGCTACACCTTC. Its protein is CASKPGTGIYGYTF.

This chain connects TRBV18 to TRBJ1-6, with 8 positions matching TRBD1. Per the germline V gene, CDR1 is KGHSH and CDR2 is LQKENI. The J segment lost 7 bases and the V segment lost 3 bases, leaving 5 bases of the junction unmatched. This CDR3 spans 15 amino acids. CDR3 nucleotide sequence: TGTGCCAGCTCACCCGGACAGGGTGGGAATTCACCCCTCCACTTT. This encodes CASSPGQGGNSPLHF. Complete variable domain (other parts from reference TRBV18 and TRBJ1-6): NAGVMQNPRHLVRRRGQEARLRCSPMKGHSHVYWYRQLPEEGLKFMVYLQKENIIDESGMPKERFSAEFPKEGPSILRIQQVVRGDSAAYFCASSPGQGGNSPLHFGNGTRLTVT.

The rearrangement uses TRBV27 and TRBJ2-1; 8 bases fit TRBD1. Germline V lookup: CDR1 MNHEY, CDR2 SMNVEV (reference sequence). The ends lost 7 bases at V and 8 bases at J; junction bases unmatched: 7. This CDR3 comprises 13 residues. The CDR3 sequence is CASTRTGTHEQFF. CDR3 coding DNA: TGTGCCAGCACCCGGACAGGGACCCATGAGCAGTTCTTC.

In its sample, this clone was seen once. The chain is built from TRBV5-5 and TRBJ2-7; TRBD2 aligns across 7 bases. J gave up 0 bases and V 1 base, and 1 base lay outside the gene matches. The CDR3 runs 14 residues. Per the germline V gene, CDR1 is SGHKS and CDR2 is YYEKEE (reference sequence). In DNA form, the CDR3 reads TGTGCCAGCAGCTTGTGGGACTACTCCTACGAGCAGTACTTC. Its translation is CASSLWDYSYEQYF.

The chain recombines TRBV11-2 with TRBJ2-5; 7 positions agree with TRBD1. Per germline, CDR1 SGHAT and CDR2 FQNNGV. The junction had 8 bases not matched to a gene; V was cut back by 2 bases and J by 2 bases. The CDR3 has 16 residues. The CDR3 reads CASSLQRTGVQETQYF. CDR3 DNA sequence: TGTGCCAGCAGCTTACAGCGCACAGGGGTTCAAGAGACCCAGTACTTC.

This chain uses TRBV7-6 with TRBJ1-1, with D perhaps matching TRBD1 (5 bases). The CDR3 has 14 residues. Per germline, CDR1 SGHVS and CDR2 FNYEAQ. V dropped 2 bases and J dropped 3 bases, with 10 bases sitting between them. The CDR3 coding sequence is TGTGCCAGCAGCTTAATGGGCAGGGACACTGAAGCTTTCTTT. Its protein product is CASSLMGRDTEAFF.

The chain is built from TRBV5-1 and TRBJ1-2; D not certain. Trimming removed 0 bases at V and 4 bases at J, with 13 bases between. There are 15 residues in the CDR3. Germline loops: CDR1 SGHRS, CDR2 YFSETQ. In DNA, the CDR3 is TGCGCCAGCAGCTTGGATGGCACGTCGGGCTATGGCTACACCTTC. This encodes CASSLDGTSGYGYTF.

The chain employs TRBV9 and TRBJ2-2; 8 positions match TRBD1. Germline trimming cut 5 bases from V and 7 bases from J; bases unmatched to any gene: 13. The CDR3 runs 16 residues. CDR1 and CDR2 (germline): SGDLS, YYNGEE. Written as DNA, the CDR3 is TGTGCCAGCAGTCCAGGGGGCGCAAAAAATTTCGGGGAGCTGTTTTTT. Translating gives CASSPGGAKNFGELFF.

V and J are TRBV25-1 and TRBJ1-6; 11 bases align to TRBD1. The CDR3 runs to 14 residues. After removal of 7 bases from V and 6 bases from J, the junction contained 2 bases not matched to a gene. Germline CDR1 reads MGHDK; CDR2 reads SYGVNS. CDR3 sequence reads: CASTGQGANSPLHF. Here the CDR3 DNA reads TGTGCCAGCACCGGACAGGGGGCTAATTCACCCCTCCACTTT.

The V call is TRBV5-4, the J call TRBJ2-3; the D gene is possibly TRBD2 (6 bases). The V end lost 0 bases, the J end lost 3 bases, and 11 bases lay between the germline ends. In germline, CDR1 is SGHNT, CDR2 YYREEE (reference sequence). The CDR3 runs to 15 residues. The CDR3 DNA is TGTGCCAGCAGCTTGGCGGGGGTGAGGACAGATACGCAGTATTTT. Translating gives CASSLAGVRTDTQYF.

This chain uses TRBV7-8 with TRBJ2-5; TRBD1 matches 7 bases. The CDR3 length is 13 residues. Germline V gene lookup returns CDR1 SGHVS and CDR2 FQNEAQ. With 10 bases clipped from V and 2 bases from J, the junction kept 7 bases outside the gene matches. The CDR3 DNA reads as TGTGCCACCAAGACAGGGATTCAAGAGACCCAGTACTTC. It yields the protein CATKTGIQETQYF.

Notes on this clone: The DNA is left out, because the CDR3 cannot be placed on it with certainty; the CDR3 is given as TCRdb lists it. The V gene is TRBV12-1, the J gene TRBJ2-4; the table gives TRBD2 as D, unverified against the DNA. TRBV12-1 corresponds to a pseudogene. The CDR3 sequence runs 18 residues, both termini included. The CDR3 sequence is CASSFGVGTSRGGNIQYF.

This chain connects TRBV24-1 to TRBJ1-1, with 7 positions matching TRBD1. From germline, CDR1 is KGHDR and CDR2 SFDVKD. The CDR3 sequence is 14 residues long. The trim removed 6 bases at V and 4 bases at J, leaving 7 bases unmatched. For the CDR3, the DNA is TGTGCCACCAGTATGTCCCAGGGGGGCACTGAAGCTTTCTTT. Protein sequence: CATSMSQGGTEAFF.

V gene TRBV5-1 combines with J gene TRBJ2-3; tentative D call: TRBD2 (5 bases). Trimming took off 0 bases at V and 4 bases at J, with 12 bases between the two ends. This CDR3 spans 15 amino acids. The germline gives CDR1 SGHRS, CDR2 YFSETQ. The CDR3 loop reads CASSLGRGSADTQYF. For the CDR3, the DNA is TGCGCCAGCAGCTTGGGTAGAGGGAGCGCAGATACGCAGTATTTT.

The chain links TRBV6-1 to TRBJ2-1, with 9 bases lining up with TRBD1. Per germline, CDR1 MNHNS and CDR2 SASEGT. Losses at the gene ends were 3 bases for V and 8 bases for J; bases not matched to a gene: 5. This CDR3 is built from 14 residues. CDR3 region: CASSEGQGIYEQFF. The CDR3 coding sequence is TGTGCCAGCAGTGAGGGACAGGGTATCTATGAGCAGTTCTTC.

The chain has TRBV7-3 and TRBJ1-1, with TRBD1 matching 8 bases. The CDR3 has 14 residues. J gave up 4 bases and V 5 bases, and 6 bases lay outside the gene matches. From germline, CDR1 is SGHTA and CDR2 FQGTGA. The CDR3 DNA follows: TGTGCCAGCAGCCCGCAGGGGGCGGGCACTGAAGCTTTCTTT. Encoded protein: CASSPQGAGTEAFF.